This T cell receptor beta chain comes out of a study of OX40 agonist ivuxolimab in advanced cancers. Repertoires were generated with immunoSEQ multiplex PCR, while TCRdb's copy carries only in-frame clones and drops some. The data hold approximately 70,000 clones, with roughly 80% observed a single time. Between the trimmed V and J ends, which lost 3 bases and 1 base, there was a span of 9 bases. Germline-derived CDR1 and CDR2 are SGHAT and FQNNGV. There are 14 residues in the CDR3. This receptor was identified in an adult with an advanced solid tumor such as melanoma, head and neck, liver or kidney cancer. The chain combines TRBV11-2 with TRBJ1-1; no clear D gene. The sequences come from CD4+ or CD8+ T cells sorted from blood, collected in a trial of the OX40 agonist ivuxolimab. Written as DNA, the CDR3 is TGTGCCAGCAGCTTTCTGGGCTCGAACACTGAAGCTTTCTTT. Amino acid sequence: CASSFLGSNTEAFF. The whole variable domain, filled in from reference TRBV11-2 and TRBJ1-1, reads EAGVAQSPRYKIIEKRQSVAFWCNPISGHATLYWYQQILGQGPKLLIQFQNNGVVDDSQLPKDRFSAERLKGVDSTLKIQPAKLEDSAVYLCASSFLGSNTEAFFGQGTRLTVV.